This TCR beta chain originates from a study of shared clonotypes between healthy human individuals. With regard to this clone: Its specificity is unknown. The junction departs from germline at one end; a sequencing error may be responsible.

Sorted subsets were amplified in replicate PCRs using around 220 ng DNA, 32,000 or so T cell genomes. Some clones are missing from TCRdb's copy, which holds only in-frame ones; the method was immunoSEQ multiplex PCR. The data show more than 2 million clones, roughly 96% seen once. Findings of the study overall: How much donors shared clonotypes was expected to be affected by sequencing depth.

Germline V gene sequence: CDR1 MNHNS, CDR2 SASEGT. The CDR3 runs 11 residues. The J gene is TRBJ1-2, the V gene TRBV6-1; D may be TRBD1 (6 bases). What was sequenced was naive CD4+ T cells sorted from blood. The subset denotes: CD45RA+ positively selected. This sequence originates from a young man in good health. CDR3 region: CASSESTGRDF. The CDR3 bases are TGTGCCAGCAGTGAATCTACAGGGCGGGACTTC.